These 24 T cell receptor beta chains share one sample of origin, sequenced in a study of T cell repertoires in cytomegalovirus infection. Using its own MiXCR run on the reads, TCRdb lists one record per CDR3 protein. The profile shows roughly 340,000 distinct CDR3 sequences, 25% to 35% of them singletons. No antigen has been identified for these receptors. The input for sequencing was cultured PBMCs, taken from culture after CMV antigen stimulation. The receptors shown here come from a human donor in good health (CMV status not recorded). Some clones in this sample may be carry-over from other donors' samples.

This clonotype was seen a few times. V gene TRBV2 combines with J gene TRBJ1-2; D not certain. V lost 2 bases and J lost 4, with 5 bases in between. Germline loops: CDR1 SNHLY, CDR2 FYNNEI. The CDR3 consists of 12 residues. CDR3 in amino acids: CASSELGYGYTF. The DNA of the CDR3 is TGTGCCAGCAGTGAACTGGGCTATGGCTACACCTTC.

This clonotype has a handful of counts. The CDR3 DNA sequence: TGTGCCAGCATCGGAGGGCACGGTCGCGACACCATATATTTT. It codes for CASIGGHGRDTIYF. The chain joins TRBV2 to TRBJ1-3; D gene unclear. CDR1 and CDR2 (germline): SNHLY, FYNNEI. This CDR3 spans 14 amino acids. With 7 bases removed from V and 8 bases from J, the gap between germline ends came to 18 bases.

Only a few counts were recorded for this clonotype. The CDR3 here is CASTKTGDRSYEQYF. The CDR3 DNA follows: TGTGCCAGCACCAAAACAGGGGACCGCTCCTACGAGCAGTACTTC. The J gene is TRBJ2-7, the V gene TRBV7-6; 7 bases are shared with TRBD1. The CDR3 is 15 amino acids. Germline trimming cut 7 bases from V and 0 bases from J; bases unmatched to any gene: 9. From germline, CDR1 is SGHVS and CDR2 FNYEAQ.

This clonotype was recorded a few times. DNA of the CDR3: TGTGCCAGCAGCTCAGACAGCTACAATGAGCAGTTCTTC. This sequence encodes CASSSDSYNEQFF. The chain recombines TRBV7-2 with TRBJ2-1; TRBD1 is a possible D gene (5 bases). The CDR3 loop spans 13 amino acids. The germline V and J ends were trimmed by 4 bases and 3 bases, with 7 bases remaining between them. Germline V CDR1 and CDR2: SGHTA, FQGNSA.

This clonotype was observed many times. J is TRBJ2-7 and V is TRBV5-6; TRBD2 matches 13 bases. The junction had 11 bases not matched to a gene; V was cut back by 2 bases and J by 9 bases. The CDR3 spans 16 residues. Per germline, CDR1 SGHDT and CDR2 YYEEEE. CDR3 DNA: TGTGCCAGCAGCTTTCCCGGACTAGCGGGAGAGGTTGCGCAGTACTTC. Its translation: CASSFPGLAGEVAQYF. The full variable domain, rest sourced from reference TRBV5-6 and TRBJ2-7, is DAGVTQSPTHLIKTRGQQVTLRCSPKSGHDTVSWYQQALGQGPQFIFQYYEEEERQRGNFPDRFSGHQFPNYSSELNVNALLLGDSALYLCASSFPGLAGEVAQYFGPGTRLTVT.

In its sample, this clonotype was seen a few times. In nucleotides, the CDR3 is TGTGCCAGCAGCTTACAATACAATGAGCAGTTCTTC. Residues: CASSLQYNEQFF. The V and J genes are TRBV28 and TRBJ2-1; no clear D gene. The ends were cut back, 6 bases at V and 4 bases at J, with 7 bases in the middle. Germline CDR1 is MDHEN and CDR2 is SYDVKM. The CDR3 length is 12 residues.

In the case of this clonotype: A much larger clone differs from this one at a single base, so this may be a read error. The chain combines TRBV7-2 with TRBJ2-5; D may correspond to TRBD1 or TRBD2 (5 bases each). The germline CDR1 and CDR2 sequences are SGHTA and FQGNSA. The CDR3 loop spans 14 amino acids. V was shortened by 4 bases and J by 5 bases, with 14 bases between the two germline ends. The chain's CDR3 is CASSYSRDRETQYF. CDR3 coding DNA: TGTGCCAGCAGCTACTCCCGGGACCGCGAGACCCAGTACTTC.

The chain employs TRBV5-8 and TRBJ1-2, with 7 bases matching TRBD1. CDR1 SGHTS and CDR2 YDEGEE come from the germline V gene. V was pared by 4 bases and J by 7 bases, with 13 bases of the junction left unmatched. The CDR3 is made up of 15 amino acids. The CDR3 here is CASSQRQGKESGYTF. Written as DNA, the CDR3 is TGTGCCAGCAGCCAAAGACAGGGAAAGGAGAGTGGCTACACCTTC.

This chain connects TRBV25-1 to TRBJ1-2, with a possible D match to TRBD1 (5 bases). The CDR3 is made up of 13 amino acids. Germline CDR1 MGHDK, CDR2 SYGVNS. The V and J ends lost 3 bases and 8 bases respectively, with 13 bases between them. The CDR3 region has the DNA TGTGCCAGCAGTGAGGGGGTTGGGATGGGCTACACCTTC. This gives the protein CASSEGVGMGYTF.

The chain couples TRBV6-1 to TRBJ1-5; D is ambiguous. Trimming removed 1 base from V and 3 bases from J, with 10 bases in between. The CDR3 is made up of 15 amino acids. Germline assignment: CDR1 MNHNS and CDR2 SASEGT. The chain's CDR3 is CASSEGVLLNQPQHF. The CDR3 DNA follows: TGTGCCAGCAGTGAAGGTGTACTCCTCAATCAGCCCCAGCATTTT.

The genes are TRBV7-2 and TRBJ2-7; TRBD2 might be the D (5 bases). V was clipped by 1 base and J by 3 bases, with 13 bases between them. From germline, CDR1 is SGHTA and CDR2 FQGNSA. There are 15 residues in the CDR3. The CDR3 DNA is TGTGCCAGCAGCTTAGAGGGCGGGCCTAACTACGAGCAGTACTTC. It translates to CASSLEGGPNYEQYF.

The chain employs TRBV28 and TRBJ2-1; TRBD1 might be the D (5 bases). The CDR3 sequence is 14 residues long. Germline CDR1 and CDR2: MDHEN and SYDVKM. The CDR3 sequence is CGSGPGYFYNEQFF. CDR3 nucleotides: TGTGGATCAGGGCCAGGGTATTTCTACAATGAGCAGTTCTTC.

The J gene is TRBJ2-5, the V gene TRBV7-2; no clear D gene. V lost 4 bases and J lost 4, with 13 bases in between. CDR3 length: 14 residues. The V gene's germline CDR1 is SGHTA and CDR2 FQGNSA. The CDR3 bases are TGTGCCAGCAGCTCTCACGGACCGCTAGAGACCCAGTACTTC. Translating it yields CASSSHGPLETQYF.

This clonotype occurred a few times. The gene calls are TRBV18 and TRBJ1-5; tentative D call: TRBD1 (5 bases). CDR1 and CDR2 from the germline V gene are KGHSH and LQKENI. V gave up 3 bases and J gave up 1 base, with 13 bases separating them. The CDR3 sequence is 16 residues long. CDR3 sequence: CASSPTHPGSNQPQHF. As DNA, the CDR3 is TGTGCCAGCTCACCGACTCACCCAGGGAGCAATCAGCCCCAGCATTTT. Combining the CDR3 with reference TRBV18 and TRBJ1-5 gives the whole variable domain NAGVMQNPRHLVRRRGQEARLRCSPMKGHSHVYWYRQLPEEGLKFMVYLQKENIIDESGMPKERFSAEFPKEGPSILRIQQVVRGDSAAYFCASSPTHPGSNQPQHFGDGTRLSIL.

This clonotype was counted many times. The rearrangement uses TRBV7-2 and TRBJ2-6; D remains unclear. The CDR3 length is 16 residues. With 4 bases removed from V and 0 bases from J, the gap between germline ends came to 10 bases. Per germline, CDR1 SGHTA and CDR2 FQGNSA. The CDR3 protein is CASSSSDNSGANVLTF. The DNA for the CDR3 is TGTGCCAGCAGCTCCTCCGATAACTCTGGGGCCAACGTCCTGACTTTC.

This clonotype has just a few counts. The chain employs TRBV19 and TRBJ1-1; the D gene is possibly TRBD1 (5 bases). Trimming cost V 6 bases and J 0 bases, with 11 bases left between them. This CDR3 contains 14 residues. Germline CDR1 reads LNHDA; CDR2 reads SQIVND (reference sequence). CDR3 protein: CASRGRTLNTEAFF. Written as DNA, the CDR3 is TGTGCCAGTAGGGGACGGACCTTGAACACTGAAGCTTTCTTT.

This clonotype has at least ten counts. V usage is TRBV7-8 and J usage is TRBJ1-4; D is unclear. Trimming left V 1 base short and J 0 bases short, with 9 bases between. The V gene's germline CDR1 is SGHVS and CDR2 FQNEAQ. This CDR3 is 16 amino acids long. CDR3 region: CASSLGTGATNEKLFF. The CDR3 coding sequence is TGTGCCAGCAGCTTAGGGACCGGTGCAACTAATGAAAAACTGTTTTTT.

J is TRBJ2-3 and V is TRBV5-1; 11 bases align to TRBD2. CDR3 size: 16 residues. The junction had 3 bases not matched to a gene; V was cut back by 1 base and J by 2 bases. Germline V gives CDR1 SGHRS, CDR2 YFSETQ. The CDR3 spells CASSLLAGGYTDTQYF. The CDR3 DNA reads TGCGCCAGCAGCTTGCTAGCGGGAGGCTACACAGATACGCAGTATTTT.

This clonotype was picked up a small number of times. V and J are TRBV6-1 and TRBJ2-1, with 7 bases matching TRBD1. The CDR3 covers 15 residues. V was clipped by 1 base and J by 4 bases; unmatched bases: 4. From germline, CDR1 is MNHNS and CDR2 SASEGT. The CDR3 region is CASSEVQGSYNEQFF. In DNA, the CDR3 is TGTGCCAGCAGTGAAGTACAGGGGTCTTACAATGAGCAGTTCTTC.

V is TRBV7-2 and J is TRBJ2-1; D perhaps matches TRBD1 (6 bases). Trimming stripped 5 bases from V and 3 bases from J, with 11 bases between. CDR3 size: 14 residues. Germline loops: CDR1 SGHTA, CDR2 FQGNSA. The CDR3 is CASSGRDNYNEQFF. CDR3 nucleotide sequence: TGTGCCAGCAGCGGCCGGGACAACTACAATGAGCAGTTCTTC. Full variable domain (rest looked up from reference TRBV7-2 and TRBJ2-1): GAGVSQSPSNKVTEKGKDVELRCDPISGHTALYWYRQSLGQGLEFLIYFQGNSAPDKSGLPSDRFSAERTGGSVSTLTIQRTQQEDSAVYLCASSGRDNYNEQFFGPGTRLTVL.

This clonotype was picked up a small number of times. The CDR3 loop is CSVLLTVSGTSGYNEQFF. The CDR3, as DNA: TGCAGTGTTCTACTCACCGTATCCGGGACTAGCGGTTACAATGAGCAGTTCTTC. The rearrangement joins TRBV20-1 to TRBJ2-1; TRBD2 matches at 11 bases. The CDR3 covers 18 residues. J lost 4 bases, V lost 7 bases, and 18 bases had no gene match. CDR1 DFQATT and CDR2 SNEGSKA come from the germline V gene (reference sequence).

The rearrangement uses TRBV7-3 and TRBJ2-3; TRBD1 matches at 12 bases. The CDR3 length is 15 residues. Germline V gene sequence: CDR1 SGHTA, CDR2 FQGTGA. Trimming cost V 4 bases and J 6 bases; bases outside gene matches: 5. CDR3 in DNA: TGTGCCAGCAGCTCGGGACAGGGGGCTTCGGATACGCAGTATTTT. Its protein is CASSSGQGASDTQYF.

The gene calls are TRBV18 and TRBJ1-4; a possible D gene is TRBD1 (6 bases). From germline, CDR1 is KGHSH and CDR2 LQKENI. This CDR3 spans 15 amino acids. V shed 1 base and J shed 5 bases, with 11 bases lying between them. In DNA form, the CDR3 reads TGTGCCAGCTCACCACTGGACAGCTTGAATGAAAAACTGTTTTTT. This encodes CASSPLDSLNEKLFF.

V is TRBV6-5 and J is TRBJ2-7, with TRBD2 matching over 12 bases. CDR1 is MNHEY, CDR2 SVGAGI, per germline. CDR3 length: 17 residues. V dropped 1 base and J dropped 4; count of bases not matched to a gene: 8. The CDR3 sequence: CASSYLTSGSVTYEQYF. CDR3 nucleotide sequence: TGTGCCAGCAGTTACTTGACTAGCGGGAGCGTAACATACGAGCAGTACTTC.